Listed below are T cell receptor beta chains from one sample, sequenced in a study of radiation and T cells in renal cell carcinoma. Clones were sequenced by immunoSEQ multiplex PCR, and TCRdb holds only the in-frame ones, with some missing. Among about 90,000 clones listed, 70% to 85% were seen once. Source: blood, taken from a patient whose treatment included radiotherapy and nephrectomy. These receptor sequences come from a man aged 60 to 69 with renal cell carcinoma. The CDR3 runs from the conserved cysteine through the conserved F or W.

J: TRBJ2-7; V: TRBV9; CDR3: CASSVERDGSYEQYF
J: TRBJ1-4; V: TRBV28; CDR3: CASSPPLEKLFF
J: TRBJ2-7; V: TRBV7-9; CDR3: CASSPTSGSSYEQYF
J: TRBJ2-1; V: TRBV28; CDR3: CASSLISRAGGWNEQFF
J: TRBJ2-6; V: TRBV2; CDR3: CASKMGGRAPTGWGANVLTF
J: TRBJ1-2; V: TRBV6-1; CDR3: CASQQDRDYGYTF
J: TRBJ1-3; V: TRBV29-1; CDR3: CSVAGDVGNTIYF
J: TRBJ2-2; V: TRBV7-2; CDR3: CASSLTGALPGELFF
J: TRBJ2-1; V: TRBV11-2; CDR3: CASSLEGGLSHEQFF
J: TRBJ1-1; V: TRBV5-6; CDR3: CASSLGQGYNTEAFF
J: TRBJ2-7; V: TRBV6-8; CDR3: CASSYSGGSSGFAYEQYF
J: TRBJ1-4; V: TRBV5-6; CDR3: CASSSGTEEKLFF
J: TRBJ1-2; V: TRBV10-3; CDR3: CAISESPDYGYTF
J: TRBJ2-5; V: TRBV6-5; CDR3: CASSYRLAGGTQYF
J: TRBJ2-7; V: TRBV4-3; CDR3: CASSQHTGTRAYEQYF
J: TRBJ2-5; V: TRBV6-5; CDR3: CASSSVSGVQETQYF
J: TRBJ2-7; V: TRBV27; CDR3: CASSPHQTGGGSYF
J: TRBJ2-1; V: TRBV9; CDR3: CASTQGDEQFF
J: TRBJ2-5; V: TRBV10-3; CDR3: CAISGSTVIQETQYF
J: TRBJ2-1; V: TRBV5-1; CDR3: CASSLVLAGGNNEQFF
J: TRBJ2-1; V: TRBV29-1; CDR3: CSVEAVLTAYNEQFF
J: TRBJ2-7; V: TRBV28; CDR3: CARIRTSGIYEQYF
J: TRBJ1-1; V: TRBV5-1; CDR3: CASSAVGGRGTEAFF
J: TRBJ2-7; V: TRBV7-3; CDR3: CASSLRGRWDEQYF
J: TRBJ2-6; V: TRBV4-1; CDR3: CASSQAWGSGANVLTF
J: TRBJ1-1; V: TRBV4-3; CDR3: CASSQVMWGNTEAFF
J: TRBJ2-6; V: TRBV29-1; CDR3: CSVQGSGANVLTF
J: TRBJ2-2; V: TRBV7-2; CDR3: CASSLASFLNTGELFF
J: TRBJ2-1; V: TRBV27; CDR3: CASSPQKGIWSPPNNEQFF
J: TRBJ1-4; V: TRBV30; CDR3: CAWRAGGAPNEKLFF
J: TRBJ2-7; V: TRBV12-5; CDR3: CASGLVTMRGSQNPLRVAGQYF
J: TRBJ2-1; V: TRBV5-1; CDR3: CASSLAGDPDEQFF
J: TRBJ2-3; V: TRBV7-9; CDR3: CASSLGMGGRASDTQYF
J: TRBJ2-5; V: TRBV30; CDR3: CAWGSVIQYF
J: TRBJ2-7; V: TRBV28; CDR3: CASSTGRSLYEQYF
J: TRBJ2-7; V: TRBV15; CDR3: CATSRGAAGGSYEQYF
J: TRBJ2-7; V: TRBV27; CDR3: CASRTGGQSSYEQYF
J: TRBJ1-1; V: TRBV12-5; CDR3: CASGLNTEAFF
J: TRBJ2-5; V: TRBV6-1; CDR3: CASSEDGETQYF
J: TRBJ2-5; V: TRBV6-1; CDR3: CASSRDPGETQYF
J: TRBJ1-1; V: TRBV7-9; CDR3: CASTSGDEAFF
J: TRBJ2-7; V: TRBV4-3; CDR3: CASSQGQGGPYEQYF
J: TRBJ2-3; V: TRBV13; CDR3: CASSLDLDTQYF
J: TRBJ1-1; V: TRBV28; CDR3: CASSSTPRGTEAFF
J: TRBJ2-5; V: TRBV28; CDR3: CASSRLGQARRRETQYF
J: TRBJ2-2; V: TRBV5-1; CDR3: CASSWPGQGRPGELFF
J: TRBJ2-1; V: TRBV11-2; CDR3: CASTIAGSYNEQFF
J: TRBJ1-2; V: TRBV10-3; CDR3: CAIRGDSYGYTF
J: TRBJ1-1; V: TRBV10-1; CDR3: CASSESTGARTEAFF
J: TRBJ1-2; V: TRBV6-1; CDR3: CASSEEGTAGLTYGYTF
J: TRBJ1-2; V: TRBV6-5; CDR3: CATSVRQAYGYTF
J: TRBJ2-3; V: TRBV10-1; CDR3: CASSDKREVGDTQYF
J: TRBJ2-7; V: TRBV10-2; CDR3: CASSRSVYEQYF